The 26 T cell receptor beta chains below come from one sample, sequenced in a study of T cell responses to AZD1222 COVID-19 vaccine. Measured with immunoSEQ multiplex PCR; TCRdb has only the in-frame clones, and not every one. Counted here are roughly 96,000 clones, almost 90% occurring once; the ten biggest clones make up about 28%. This material consisted of peripheral blood, taken on day 0 of AZD1222 vaccination. Receptors originate from an adult in good health.

This chain links TRBV6-2 or TRBV6-3 with TRBJ2-3, with 8 bases aligning to TRBD1. The CDR3 extends over 17 amino acids. Germline V CDR1 and CDR2: MNHEY, SVGEGT. Germline trimming cut 6 bases from V and 4 bases from J; bases unmatched to any gene: 15. Written as DNA, the CDR3 is TGTGCCAGCAGCCCAGGTCTCTGGACAGGGTTCGCAGATACGCAGTATTTT. This encodes CASSPGLWTGFADTQYF.

This chain links TRBV18 with TRBJ2-7; weak D call: TRBD1 (6 bases). The CDR3 runs to 14 residues. Germline V gene sequence: CDR1 KGHSH, CDR2 LQKENI. With 2 bases removed from V and 7 bases from J, the gap between germline ends came to 15 bases. CDR3 amino acids: CASSPGQGMSEQYF. CDR3 in DNA: TGTGCCAGCTCACCAGGGCAGGGGATGAGTGAGCAGTACTTC.

This rearrangement joins TRBV6-4 to TRBJ2-7; D is perhaps TRBD1 (7 bases). Germline V gene lookup returns CDR1 MRHNA and CDR2 SNTAGT. Trimming removed 0 bases from V and 4 bases from J, with 10 bases in between. The CDR3 spans 14 residues. The CDR3 loop reads CASSDSAGGYEQYF. The CDR3 DNA is TGTGCCAGCAGTGACTCTGCAGGGGGGTACGAGCAGTACTTC.

This clone was seen only once. The chain is built from TRBV19 and TRBJ1-1; weak D call: TRBD1 (6 bases). Germline CDR1 is LNHDA and CDR2 is SQIVND (reference sequence). V was cut by 3 bases and J by 0 bases, with 14 bases left in between. The CDR3 extends over 16 amino acids. DNA for the CDR3: TGTGCCAGTAGTATGGGACAAGTATTAATGAACACTGAAGCTTTCTTT. Encoded protein: CASSMGQVLMNTEAFF.

The chain combines TRBV7-3 with TRBJ1-1; D remains ambiguous. The germline V and J ends were trimmed by 3 bases and 2 bases, with 10 bases remaining between them. Germline V gives CDR1 SGHTA, CDR2 FQGTGA. The CDR3 contains 14 residues. The CDR3 region has the DNA TGTGCCAGCAGCTTGGACGGCCTAAACACTGAAGCTTTCTTT. Its protein product is CASSLDGLNTEAFF.

The rearrangement links TRBV5-1 to TRBJ2-5, with TRBD1 identical over 7 bases. The CDR3 extends over 14 amino acids. Trimming cost V 2 bases and J 2 bases; bases outside gene matches: 3. Germline CDR1 and CDR2: SGHRS and YFSETQ. CDR3 coding DNA: TGCGCCAGCAGCTTCCGGACAGGACAAGAGACCCAGTACTTC. Translation: CASSFRTGQETQYF.

This clone has just one count. The chain links TRBV28 to TRBJ2-7, with 7 bases that match TRBD2. J lost 4 bases, V lost 8 bases, and 8 bases had no gene match. The V gene's germline CDR1 is MDHEN and CDR2 SYDVKM. This CDR3 has 13 amino acids. CDR3 bases: TGTGCCAGCCGTAGCGGGCCCCGGTACGAGCAGTACTTC. Translation gives CASRSGPRYEQYF.

The CDR3 DNA reads as TGTGCCAGCAGAGCGCTCGGGGCAGATACGCAGTATTTT. Its translation: CASRALGADTQYF. This chain connects TRBV7-2 to TRBJ2-3; D is perhaps TRBD2 (5 bases). Trimming took off 6 bases at V and 4 bases at J, with 11 bases between the two ends. Germline V gene sequence: CDR1 SGHTA, CDR2 FQGNSA. This CDR3 contains 13 residues.

The chain is built from TRBV5-1 and TRBJ1-1; TRBD1 agrees at 8 bases. V was pared by 2 bases and J by 0 bases, with 9 bases of the junction left unmatched. The germline V gene has CDR1 SGHRS and CDR2 YFSETQ. The CDR3 covers 17 residues. CDR3 protein: CASSLLSGGGMNTEAFF. CDR3 in DNA: TGCGCCAGCAGCTTACTTTCAGGGGGCGGGATGAACACTGAAGCTTTCTTT.

This chain connects TRBV6-5 to TRBJ1-6; D not certain. The germline gives CDR1 MNHEY, CDR2 SVGAGI. The CDR3 totals 13 residues. V dropped 10 bases and J dropped 6 bases, with 13 bases sitting between them. The CDR3: CATEVAANSPLHF. Here the CDR3 DNA reads TGTGCCACCGAGGTTGCAGCTAATTCACCCCTCCACTTT.

The chain couples TRBV6-5 to TRBJ1-6; possible D gene TRBD1, 5 bases. V lost 7 bases to trimming and J lost 10 bases, with 17 bases between them. The CDR3 consists of 14 residues. Per germline, CDR1 MNHEY and CDR2 SVGAGI. CDR3 in amino acids: CASTPRGDGSPLHF. In DNA form, the CDR3 reads TGTGCCAGCACCCCCAGAGGGGATGGGTCACCCCTCCACTTT.

The CDR3 DNA follows: TGTGCCAGCAGCCACGAGGGGTTCTATAGCAATCAGCCCCAGCATTTT. Protein product: CASSHEGFYSNQPQHF. The chain carries TRBV7-2 and TRBJ1-5, with D perhaps TRBD1 (5 bases). V gave up 5 bases and J gave up 0 bases, with 14 bases separating them. CDR1 and CDR2 from the germline V gene are SGHTA and FQGNSA. This CDR3 is built from 16 residues. Using reference TRBV7-2 and TRBJ1-5 for the parts outside the CDR3, the full variable domain is GAGVSQSPSNKVTEKGKDVELRCDPISGHTALYWYRQSLGQGLEFLIYFQGNSAPDKSGLPSDRFSAERTGGSVSTLTIQRTQQEDSAVYLCASSHEGFYSNQPQHFGDGTRLSIL.

V is TRBV11-2 and J is TRBJ2-7; 11 bases fit TRBD2. Looked up from germline, CDR1 is SGHAT and CDR2 is FQNNGV. The junction had 5 bases not matched to a gene; V was cut back by 1 base and J by 6 bases. The CDR3 covers 15 residues. The CDR3 loop is CASSLVAGGRGEQYF. Here the CDR3 DNA reads TGTGCCAGCAGCTTAGTAGCGGGAGGGCGCGGCGAGCAGTACTTC.

The chain carries TRBV7-2 and TRBJ2-7, with D maybe TRBD1 (6 bases). This CDR3 comprises 15 residues. With 2 bases removed from V and 3 bases from J, the gap between germline ends came to 14 bases. Looked up from germline, CDR1 is SGHTA and CDR2 is FQGNSA. The chain's CDR3 is CASSLYGQLNYEQYF. CDR3 nucleotides: TGTGCCAGCAGCTTATATGGACAGCTCAACTACGAGCAGTACTTC.

This chain uses TRBV18 with TRBJ2-1, with 8 bases aligning to TRBD1. J gave up 6 bases and V 3 bases, and 4 bases lay outside the gene matches. Looked up from germline, CDR1 is KGHSH and CDR2 is LQKENI. The CDR3 covers 14 residues. CDR3 DNA: TGTGCCAGCTCACCGCCGGGACAGGTCAATGAGCAGTTCTTC. Its protein is CASSPPGQVNEQFF.

The chain is built from TRBV19 and TRBJ1-5; 8 bases are shared with TRBD1. Losses at the gene ends were 6 bases for V and 7 bases for J; bases not matched to a gene: 11. The CDR3 totals 15 residues. From germline, CDR1 is LNHDA and CDR2 SQIVND (reference sequence). DNA of the CDR3: TGTGCCAGTAGCTCCGGGACAGGTGGGGGGCAGCCCCAGCATTTT. Translation: CASSSGTGGGQPQHF.

The genes are TRBV18 and TRBJ1-3; D is uncertain. The CDR3 totals 16 residues. Trimming left V 2 bases short and J 0 bases short, with 11 bases between. Germline V lookup: CDR1 KGHSH, CDR2 LQKENI. The CDR3 here is CASSPAIASSGNTIYF. CDR3 DNA: TGTGCCAGCTCACCAGCAATCGCGTCCTCTGGAAACACCATATATTTT.

V and J are TRBV15 and TRBJ1-3, with D uncertain. The length of the CDR3 is 16 residues. Deletions cut 4 bases from V and 1 base from J, with 14 bases between. The germline gives CDR1 LNHNV, CDR2 YYDKDF (reference sequence). This CDR3 reads CATSTSIGVSGNTIYF. The CDR3 nucleotides read TGTGCCACCAGCACAAGTATTGGGGTATCTGGAAACACCATATATTTT.

V and J are TRBV7-3 and TRBJ2-3; maybe TRBD2 (6 bases). Trimming left V 3 bases short and J 3 bases short, with 10 bases between. Germline loops: CDR1 SGHTA, CDR2 FQGTGA. The CDR3 totals 14 residues. The CDR3 coding sequence is TGTGCCAGCAGCTTGGGACTCGGTACAGATACGCAGTATTTT. Translating gives CASSLGLGTDTQYF.

The chain carries TRBV5-1 and TRBJ2-7, with TRBD1 identical over 10 bases. CDR1 and CDR2 (germline): SGHRS, YFSETQ. The V and J ends lost 6 bases and 1 base, in that order; junction bases with no gene match: 19. This CDR3 has 19 amino acids. The CDR3 loop is CASNLRGGTGAQGSYEQYF. The CDR3 nucleotides read TGCGCCAGCAACCTGAGAGGAGGGACAGGGGCGCAAGGGTCCTACGAGCAGTACTTC. Full variable domain (rest looked up from reference TRBV5-1 and TRBJ2-7): KAGVTQTPRYLIKTRGQQVTLSCSPISGHRSVSWYQQTPGQGLQFLFEYFSETQRNKGNFPGRFSGRQFSNSRSEMNVSTLELGDSALYLCASNLRGGTGAQGSYEQYFGPGTRLTVT.

V usage is TRBV24-1 and J usage is TRBJ1-5, with D maybe TRBD1 (6 bases). The CDR3 consists of 13 residues. V was trimmed by 7 bases and J by 1 base, leaving 7 bases between them. CDR1 and CDR2 (germline): KGHDR, SFDVKD. CDR3 protein: CATRDRSNQPQHF. The CDR3 nucleotides read TGTGCCACCAGGGACAGAAGCAATCAGCCCCAGCATTTT.

The chain carries TRBV7-9 and TRBJ2-1, with TRBD1 matching 9 bases. Germline CDR1 reads SEHNR; CDR2 reads FQNEAQ (reference sequence). The trim removed 2 bases at V and 9 bases at J, leaving 5 bases unmatched. The CDR3 spans 14 residues. CDR3 DNA: TGTGCCAGCAGCTTAAGGACAGGGGACGGTGAGCAGTTCTTC. This codes for CASSLRTGDGEQFF.

This clone was seen a few times. V usage is TRBV29-1 and J usage is TRBJ2-3, with 10 bases fitting TRBD1. The CDR3 has 14 amino acids. In germline, CDR1 is SQVTM, CDR2 ANQGSEA. Trimming removed 7 bases from V and 4 bases from J; junction bases left unmatched: 8. DNA for the CDR3: TGCAGCGGGGAACTGACAGGGGGCGCAGATACGCAGTATTTT. This sequence encodes CSGELTGGADTQYF.

This clone was counted a few times. The V call is TRBV5-6, the J call TRBJ1-6, with TRBD1 matching over 7 bases. After removal of 2 bases from V and 9 bases from J, the junction contained 11 bases not matched to a gene. CDR3 length: 16 residues. Germline CDR1 SGHDT, CDR2 YYEEEE. CDR3 sequence: CASSLDRAMDGSPLHF. CDR3 sequence (DNA): TGTGCCAGCAGCTTAGACAGGGCGATGGACGGTTCACCCCTCCACTTT.

The chain is built from TRBV3-1 (or the pseudogene TRBV3-2) and TRBJ1-5, with D uncertain. V dropped 1 base and J dropped 5 bases, with 15 bases sitting between them. CDR1 LGHDT and CDR2 YNNKEL come from the germline V gene (reference sequence). The CDR3 is 16 residues long. Written as DNA, the CDR3 is TGTGCCAGCAGCCAAGGGGATACTAGGAGGCATCAGCCCCAGCATTTT. It codes for CASSQGDTRRHQPQHF.

The chain joins TRBV5-3 to TRBJ2-2, with 8 positions matching TRBD2. TRBV5-3 is an open reading frame whose function is uncertain. The CDR3 is 22 residues long. J gave up 0 bases and V 2 bases, and 21 bases lay outside the gene matches. The CDR3 here is CARSFQPSRCGRFRPNTGELFF. The CDR3 DNA is TGTGCCAGAAGCTTTCAGCCTAGCCGGTGCGGGAGGTTTCGGCCGAACACCGGGGAGCTGTTTTTT.